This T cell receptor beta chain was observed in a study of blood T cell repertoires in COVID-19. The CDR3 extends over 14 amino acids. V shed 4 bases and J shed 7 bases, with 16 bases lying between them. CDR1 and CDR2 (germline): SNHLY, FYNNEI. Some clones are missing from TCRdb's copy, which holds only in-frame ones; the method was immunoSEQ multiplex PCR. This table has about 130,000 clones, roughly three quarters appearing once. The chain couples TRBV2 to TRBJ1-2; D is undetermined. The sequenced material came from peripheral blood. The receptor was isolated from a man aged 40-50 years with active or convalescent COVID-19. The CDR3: CASSVIKGSGGYTF. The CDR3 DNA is TGTGCCAGCAGTGTAATTAAGGGCAGCGGTGGCTACACCTTC.